The 3 T cell receptor beta chains presented below share a single source sample, sequenced in a study of T cells in Graves' hyperthyroidism and ophthalmopathy (dated by TCRdb to between 2018 and 2021). Libraries were constructed by multiplex PCR. The instrument was an Illumina HiSeq 2000. TCR beta CDR3 regions were amplified from RNA transcripts. For the first round of RT-PCR on the TCR CDR3, the HTBI primer set was used together with the Qiagen OneStep RT-PCR kit. Starting from the raw public reads, TCRdb applied fastp trimming at Q25, assembled clones with MiXCR and retained in-frame beta chains. Duplicate CDR3 protein sequences are folded into a single record with the most common DNA and genes. Across this sample there are under 650,000 distinct CDR3 sequences, with roughly 15% seen only once. 3.8% of the sample belongs to the ten largest clones. Sequenced sample: blood. The receptors were sampled from a young woman with Graves' hyperthyroidism.

V usage is TRBV7-6 and J usage is TRBJ2-1; D not resolved. The V end lost 4 bases, the J end lost 2 bases, and 6 bases lay between the germline ends. This CDR3 comprises 13 residues. Germline V CDR1 and CDR2: SGHVS, FNYEAQ. CDR3 coding DNA: TGTGCCAGCAGCTGGGATCCCTACAATGAGCAGTTCTTC. Its translation is CASSWDPYNEQFF.

This clonotype has a count of ten or more. The chain links TRBV2 to TRBJ2-1; no clear D. Germline V CDR1 and CDR2: SNHLY, FYNNEI. The CDR3 sequence is 14 residues long. Trimming removed 7 bases from V and 5 bases from J, with 15 bases in between. The CDR3 sequence is CASKAVQLDNEQFF. The CDR3 nucleotides are TGTGCCAGCAAGGCGGTCCAGCTCGACAATGAGCAGTTCTTC.

There are many counts of this clonotype. The J gene is TRBJ1-2, the V gene TRBV30, with D hard to call. Germline loops: CDR1 GTSNPN, CDR2 SVGIG (reference sequence). V was clipped by 0 bases and J by 2 bases, with 7 bases between them. This CDR3 has 13 residues. Here the CDR3 reads CAWSVKSNYGYTF. CDR3 nucleotide sequence: TGTGCCTGGAGTGTCAAATCCAACTATGGCTACACCTTC.